This T cell receptor (beta chain) was identified in a study of PD-L1 blockade in urothelial cancer. Overall study: Bladder-origin urothelial cancer in males covered about 85% of the 29 patients. Blood analysis occurred 3 weeks (second dose) and 6 weeks after treatment start.

The assay was immunoSEQ multiplex PCR, and TCRdb's table has in-frame clones only and misses some. The table records just over 50,000 clones, around 87% of them present only once. Trimming took 2 bases from V and 8 from J, leaving 9 bases between them. The germline V gene has CDR1 DFQATT and CDR2 SNEGSKA (reference sequence). The CDR3 length is 11 residues. For this clone: What it binds is unknown.

Regarding the study as a whole: Tumor-associated clones in the blood of durable-benefit patients grew more at 3 weeks. A pretreatment blood TCR clonality that fell below the median predicted better progression-free and overall survival.

The V and J genes are TRBV20-1 and TRBJ1-2, with D unresolved. The starting material was PBMCs, obtained around atezolizumab (anti-PD-L1) treatment. The TCR sequence derives from a man aged 60-69 years with urothelial cancer. In DNA form, the CDR3 reads TGCAGTGCTAGACCGCGAGTGGGCTACACCTTC. Its translation: CSARPRVGYTF.